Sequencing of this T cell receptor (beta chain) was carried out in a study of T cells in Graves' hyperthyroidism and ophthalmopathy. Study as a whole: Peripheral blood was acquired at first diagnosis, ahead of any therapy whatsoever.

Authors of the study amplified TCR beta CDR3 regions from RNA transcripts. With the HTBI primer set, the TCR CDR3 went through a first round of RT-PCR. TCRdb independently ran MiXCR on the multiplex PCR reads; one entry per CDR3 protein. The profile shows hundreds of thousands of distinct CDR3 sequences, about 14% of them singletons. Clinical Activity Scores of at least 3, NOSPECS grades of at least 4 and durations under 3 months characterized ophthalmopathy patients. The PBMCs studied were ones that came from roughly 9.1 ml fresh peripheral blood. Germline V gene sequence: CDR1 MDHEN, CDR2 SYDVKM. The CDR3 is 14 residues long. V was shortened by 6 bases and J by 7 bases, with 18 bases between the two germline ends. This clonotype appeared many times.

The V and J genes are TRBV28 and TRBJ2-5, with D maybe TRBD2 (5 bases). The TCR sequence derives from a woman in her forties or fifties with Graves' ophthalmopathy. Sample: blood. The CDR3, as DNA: TGTGCCAGCAGACCCGGACCCGCTGGAGGGACCCAGTACTTC. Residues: CASRPGPAGGTQYF.